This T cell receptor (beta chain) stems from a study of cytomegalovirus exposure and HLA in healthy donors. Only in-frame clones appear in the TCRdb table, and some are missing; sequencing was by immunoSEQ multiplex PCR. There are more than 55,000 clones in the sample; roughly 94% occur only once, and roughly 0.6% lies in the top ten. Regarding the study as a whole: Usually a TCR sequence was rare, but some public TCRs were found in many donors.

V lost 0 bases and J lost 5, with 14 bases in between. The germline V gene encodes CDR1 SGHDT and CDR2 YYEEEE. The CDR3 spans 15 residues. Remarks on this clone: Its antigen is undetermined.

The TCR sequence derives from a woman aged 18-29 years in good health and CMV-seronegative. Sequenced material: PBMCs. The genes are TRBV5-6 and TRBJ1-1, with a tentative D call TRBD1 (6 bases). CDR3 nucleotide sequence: TGTGCCAGCAGCTTGGCCGGGGTCCAGGGGACTGAAGCTTTCTTT. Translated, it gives CASSLAGVQGTEAFF. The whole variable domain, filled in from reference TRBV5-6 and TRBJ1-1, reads DAGVTQSPTHLIKTRGQQVTLRCSPKSGHDTVSWYQQALGQGPQFIFQYYEEEERQRGNFPDRFSGHQFPNYSSELNVNALLLGDSALYLCASSLAGVQGTEAFFGQGTRLTVV.